This T cell receptor beta chain was sequenced in a study of HIV-infected children after antiretroviral therapy interruption. Overall study context: Interruption-arm samples span weeks 0, 12, interruption end (24 or 48), and about 3 years post-study. Continuous-treatment samples came from weeks 0, 48 and 150.

With 5 bases clipped from V and 4 bases from J, the junction kept 7 bases outside the gene matches. Germline values: CDR1 SGHTA, CDR2 FQGNSA. The CDR3 has 14 amino acids. This clonotype was detected only a few times. The treatment here: PENTA 11 planned treatment interruption arm or continuous ART arm. At least 24 weeks of at least three-drug ART, in children 2 to 15 years. The TCR library was built from RNA with a 3' RACE protocol and unique molecular identifiers. MiXCR was run by TCRdb on the 3' RACE reads, yielding one entry per CDR3 protein. Found here are 30,000 to 50,000 distinct CDR3 sequences, approximately 7% of them singletons; the top ten hold roughly 1%.

The genes are TRBV7-2 and TRBJ1-1, with 7 bases fitting TRBD1. This receptor was obtained from a pool of human donors with HIV. The specimen was CD45RA+ CD4+ T cells from PBMCs, pooled from several time points, collected from a donor given antiretroviral therapy, either interrupted or continuous. Subset indicated: naive CD4+ CD45RA+ CD45RO- T cells. The CDR3 DNA reads as TGTGCCAGCAGCCCTAGGGGGCTCGGCACTGAAGCTTTCTTT. It is translated as CASSPRGLGTEAFF.